The entry below describes one TCR beta chain. CDR3 length: 16 residues. Trimming removed 0 bases at V and 1 base at J, with 12 bases between. The germline V gene has CDR1 LGHNA and CDR2 YSLEER. Every single patient, without exception, relapsed after autologous stem cell transplantation, and brentuximab vedotin exposure varied. This entry belongs to a study of PD-1 blockade in classical Hodgkin lymphoma. Profiling relied on immunoSEQ multiplex PCR, and the TCRdb table lists in-frame clones only, not all of them. The sample carries 25,000 to 35,000 clones, 75% to 90% recorded once. Source: peripheral blood mononuclear cells (PBMCs), taken before the second cycle of nivolumab. The rearrangement uses TRBV4-3 and TRBJ1-1; the D is unclear. This receptor was obtained from a human donor with classical Hodgkin lymphoma. The CDR3 protein is CASSQDPIVQNTEAFF. CDR3 in DNA: TGCGCCAGCAGCCAAGATCCGATCGTCCAGAACACTGAAGCTTTCTTT.